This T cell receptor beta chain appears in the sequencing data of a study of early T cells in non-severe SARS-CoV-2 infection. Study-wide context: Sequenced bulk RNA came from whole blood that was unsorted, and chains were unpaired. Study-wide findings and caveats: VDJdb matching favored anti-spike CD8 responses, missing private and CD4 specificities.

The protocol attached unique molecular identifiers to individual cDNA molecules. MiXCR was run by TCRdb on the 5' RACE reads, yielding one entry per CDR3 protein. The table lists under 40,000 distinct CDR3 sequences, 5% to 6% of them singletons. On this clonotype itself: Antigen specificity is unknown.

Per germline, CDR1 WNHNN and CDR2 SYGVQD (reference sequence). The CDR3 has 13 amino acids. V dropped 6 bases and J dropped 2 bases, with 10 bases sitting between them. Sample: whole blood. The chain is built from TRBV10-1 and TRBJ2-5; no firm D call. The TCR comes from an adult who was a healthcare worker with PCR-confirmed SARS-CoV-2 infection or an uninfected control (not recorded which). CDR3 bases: TGCGCCAGCAGCATGACGGTGCAAGAGACCCAGTACTTC. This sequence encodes CASSMTVQETQYF.